This TCR beta chain was captured by sequencing in a study of blood T cells in healthy people across ages. General study findings and limits: Underestimates were what the diversity estimates from one million T cells were considered to be.

Turning to this clonotype: The antigen remains undetermined.

PCR was performed a second time for 7 to 11 cycles using a sample-barcoded 5' primer and a J-beta primer mix. Each CDR3 protein is one row after TCRdb ran MiXCR on the 5' RACE reads. Counted here are about 1.4 million distinct CDR3 sequences, around 59% occurring once; the ten biggest clones make up roughly 6.3%. The germline V gene has CDR1 KGHSH and CDR2 LQKENI. This CDR3 has 14 amino acids. Trimming took 2 bases from V and 9 from J, leaving 14 bases between them. The chain carries TRBV18 and TRBJ2-1; TRBD1 might be the D (6 bases). This sequence was found in a man between 18 and 29 years old in good health. The sample consisted of blood. The CDR3 here is CASSPRQGKGEQFF. The CDR3 coding sequence is TGTGCCAGCTCACCAAGGCAGGGGAAGGGTGAGCAGTTCTTC. Full variable domain (outside the CDR3, taken from reference TRBV18 and TRBJ2-1): NAGVMQNPRHLVRRRGQEARLRCSPMKGHSHVYWYRQLPEEGLKFMVYLQKENIIDESGMPKERFSAEFPKEGPSILRIQQVVRGDSAAYFCASSPRQGKGEQFFGPGTRLTVL.